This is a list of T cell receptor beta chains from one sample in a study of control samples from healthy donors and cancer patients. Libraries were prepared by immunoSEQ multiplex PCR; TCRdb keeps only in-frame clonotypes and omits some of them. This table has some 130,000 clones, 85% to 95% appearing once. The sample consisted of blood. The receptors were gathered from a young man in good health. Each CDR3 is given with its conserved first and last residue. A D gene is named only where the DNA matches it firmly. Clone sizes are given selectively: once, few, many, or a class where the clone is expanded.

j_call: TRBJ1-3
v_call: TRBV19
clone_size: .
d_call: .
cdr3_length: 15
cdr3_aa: CASSMGGVGGNTIYF
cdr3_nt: TGTGCCAGTAGTATGGGGGGCGTCGGAGGGAACACCATATATTTT

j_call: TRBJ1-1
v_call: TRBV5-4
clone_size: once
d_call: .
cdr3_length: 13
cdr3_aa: CASSFWGSTEAFF
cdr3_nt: TGTGCCAGCAGCTTCTGGGGATCCACTGAAGCTTTCTTT

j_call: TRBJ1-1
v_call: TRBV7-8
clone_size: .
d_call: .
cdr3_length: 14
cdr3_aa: CASSLVGGNTEAFF
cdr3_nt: TGTGCCAGCAGCTTAGTTGGGGGTAACACTGAAGCTTTCTTT

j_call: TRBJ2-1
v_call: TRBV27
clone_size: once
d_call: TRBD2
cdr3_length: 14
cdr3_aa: CASSLRLGGNEQFF
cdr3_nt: TGTGCCAGCAGTTTAAGGCTGGGGGGGAATGAGCAGTTCTTC

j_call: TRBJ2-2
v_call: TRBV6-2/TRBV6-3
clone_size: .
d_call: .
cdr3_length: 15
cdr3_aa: CASSYPLVNTGELFF
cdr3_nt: TGTGCCAGCAGTTACCCCCTCGTTAACACCGGGGAGCTGTTTTTT

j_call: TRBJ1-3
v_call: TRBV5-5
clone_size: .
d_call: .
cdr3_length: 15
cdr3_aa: CASSITLFAGNTIYF
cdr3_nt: TGTGCCAGCAGCATAACGCTTTTCGCTGGAAACACCATATATTTT

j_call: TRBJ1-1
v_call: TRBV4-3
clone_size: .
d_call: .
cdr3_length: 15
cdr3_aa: CASSQGFPATTEAFF
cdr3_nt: TGCGCCAGCAGCCAAGGATTTCCCGCGACCACTGAAGCTTTCTTT

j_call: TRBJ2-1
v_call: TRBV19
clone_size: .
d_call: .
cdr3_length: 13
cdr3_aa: CATHGGHYNEQFF
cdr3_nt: TGTGCCACACACGGGGGGCATTACAATGAGCAGTTCTTC

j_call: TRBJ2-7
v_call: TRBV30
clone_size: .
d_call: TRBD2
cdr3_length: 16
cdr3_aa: CAWSVPGLAGGLEQYF
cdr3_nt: TGTGCCTGGAGTGTCCCGGGACTAGCGGGGGGGCTCGAGCAGTACTTC

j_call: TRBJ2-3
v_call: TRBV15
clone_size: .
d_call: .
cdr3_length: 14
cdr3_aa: CATSSPGNTDTQYF
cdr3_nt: TGTGCCACCAGTTCCCCTGGGAACACAGATACGCAGTATTTT

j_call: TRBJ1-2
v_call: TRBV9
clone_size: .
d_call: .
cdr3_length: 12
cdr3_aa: CASRAGRSGYTF
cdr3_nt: TGTGCCAGCAGGGCAGGACGGTCGGGCTACACCTTC

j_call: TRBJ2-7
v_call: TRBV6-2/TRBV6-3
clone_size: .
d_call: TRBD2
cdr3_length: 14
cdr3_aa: CASSWGLAGSQQYF
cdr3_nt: TGTGCCAGCAGTTGGGGACTAGCGGGGAGTCAGCAGTACTTC

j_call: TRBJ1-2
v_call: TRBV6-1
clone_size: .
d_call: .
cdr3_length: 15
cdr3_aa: CASSEYTKGSYGYTF
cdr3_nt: TGTGCCAGCAGTGAATATACAAAGGGTAGCTATGGCTACACCTTC

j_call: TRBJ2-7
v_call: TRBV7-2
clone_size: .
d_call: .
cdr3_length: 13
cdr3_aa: CASSLTVGSEQYF
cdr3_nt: TGTGCCAGCAGCCTTACCGTGGGGTCCGAGCAGTACTTC

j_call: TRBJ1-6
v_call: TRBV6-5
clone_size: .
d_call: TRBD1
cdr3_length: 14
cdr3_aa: CASTSDRAHSPLHF
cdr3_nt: TGTGCCAGCACCAGCGACAGGGCTCATTCACCCCTCCACTTT

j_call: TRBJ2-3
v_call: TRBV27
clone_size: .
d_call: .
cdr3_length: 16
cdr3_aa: CASSPWTSDGTDTQYF
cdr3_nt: TGTGCCAGCAGTCCTTGGACTTCTGATGGCACAGATACGCAGTATTTT

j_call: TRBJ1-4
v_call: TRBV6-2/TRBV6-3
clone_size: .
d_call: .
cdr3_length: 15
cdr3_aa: CASSVAGTGGEKLFF
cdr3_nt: TGTGCCAGCAGTGTCGCCGGGACCGGGGGCGAAAAACTGTTTTTT

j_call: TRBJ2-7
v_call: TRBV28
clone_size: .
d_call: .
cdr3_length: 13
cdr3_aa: CASQGSRDYEQYF
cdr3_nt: TGTGCCAGCCAAGGGAGCAGGGACTACGAGCAGTACTTC

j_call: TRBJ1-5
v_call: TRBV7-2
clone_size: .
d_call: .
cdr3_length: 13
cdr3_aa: CASSLDGNQPQHF
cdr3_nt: TGTGCCAGCAGCTTAGACGGGAATCAGCCCCAGCATTTT

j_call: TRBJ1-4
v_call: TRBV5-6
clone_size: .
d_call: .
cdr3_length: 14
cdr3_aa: CASSLFPAGEKLFF
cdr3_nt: TGTGCCAGCAGCTTGTTCCCCGCCGGGGAAAAACTGTTTTTT

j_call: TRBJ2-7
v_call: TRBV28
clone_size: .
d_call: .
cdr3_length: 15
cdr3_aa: CASSGRRGSSYEQYF
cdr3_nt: TGTGCCAGCAGCGGCAGGAGGGGAAGCTCCTACGAGCAGTACTTC

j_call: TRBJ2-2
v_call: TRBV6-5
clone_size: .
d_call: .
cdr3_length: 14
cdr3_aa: CASRVLARTGELFF
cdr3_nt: TGTGCCAGCAGAGTACTAGCACGGACCGGGGAGCTGTTTTTT

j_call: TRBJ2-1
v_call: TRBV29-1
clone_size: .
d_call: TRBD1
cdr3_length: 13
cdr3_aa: CSVDRGRLDEQFF
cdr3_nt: TGCAGCGTTGACAGGGGGCGACTGGATGAGCAGTTCTTC

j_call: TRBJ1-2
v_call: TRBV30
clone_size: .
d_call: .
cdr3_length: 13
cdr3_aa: CASRRDADYGYTF
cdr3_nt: TGTGCCTCCAGGCGGGACGCGGACTATGGCTACACCTTC

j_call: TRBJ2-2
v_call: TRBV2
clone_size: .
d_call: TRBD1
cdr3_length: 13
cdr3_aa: CARRGQGPGELFF
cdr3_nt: TGTGCCAGGAGAGGACAGGGGCCCGGGGAGCTGTTTTTT

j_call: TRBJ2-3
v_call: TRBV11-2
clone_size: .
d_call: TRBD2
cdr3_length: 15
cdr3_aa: CASSFSGGFTDTQYF
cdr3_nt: TGTGCCAGCAGCTTTAGCGGGGGGTTTACAGATACGCAGTATTTT

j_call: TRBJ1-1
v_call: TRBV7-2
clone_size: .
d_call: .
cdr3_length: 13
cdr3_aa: CASSLWSNTEAFF
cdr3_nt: TGTGCCAGCAGCTTGTGGTCGAACACTGAAGCTTTCTTT

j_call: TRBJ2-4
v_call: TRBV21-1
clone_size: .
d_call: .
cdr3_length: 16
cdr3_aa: CASSKGDRGAKNIQYF
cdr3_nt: TGTGCCAGCAGCAAAGGGGACAGGGGAGCCAAAAACATTCAGTACTTC

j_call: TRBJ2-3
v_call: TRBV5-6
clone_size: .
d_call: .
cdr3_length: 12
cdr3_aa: CASSLGLATQYF
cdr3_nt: TGTGCCAGCAGCTTGGGGCTAGCAACGCAGTATTTT

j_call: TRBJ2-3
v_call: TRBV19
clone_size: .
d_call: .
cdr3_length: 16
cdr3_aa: CASSPQSEGVTDTQYF
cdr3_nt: TGTGCCAGTAGTCCACAGTCGGAGGGTGTTACAGATACGCAGTATTTT

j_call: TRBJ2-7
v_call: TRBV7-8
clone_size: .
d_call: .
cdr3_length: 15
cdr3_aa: CASSFLRGTSYEQYF
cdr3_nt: TGTGCCAGCAGCTTCCTACGGGGAACCTCCTACGAGCAGTACTTC

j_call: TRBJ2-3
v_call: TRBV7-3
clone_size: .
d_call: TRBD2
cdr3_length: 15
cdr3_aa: CASSLLAGDTDTQYF
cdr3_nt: TGTGCCAGCAGCCTTTTGGCGGGGGACACAGATACGCAGTATTTT

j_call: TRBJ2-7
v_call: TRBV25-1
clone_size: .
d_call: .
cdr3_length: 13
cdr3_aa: CASRGTDSYEQYF
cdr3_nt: TGTGCCAGCAGAGGGACTGATTCCTACGAGCAGTACTTC

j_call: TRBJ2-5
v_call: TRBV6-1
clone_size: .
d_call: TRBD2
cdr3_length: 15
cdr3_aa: CASSESSGGQETQYF
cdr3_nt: TGTGCCAGCAGTGAGTCTAGCGGGGGCCAAGAGACCCAGTACTTC

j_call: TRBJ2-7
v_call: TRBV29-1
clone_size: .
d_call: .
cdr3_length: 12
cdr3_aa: CSVEGAAYEQYF
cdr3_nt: TGCAGCGTTGAGGGGGCGGCCTACGAGCAGTACTTC

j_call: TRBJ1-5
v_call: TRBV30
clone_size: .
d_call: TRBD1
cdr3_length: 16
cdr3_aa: CAWSEGQGIRNQPQHF
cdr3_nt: TGTGCCTGGAGTGAGGGACAGGGAATCAGGAATCAGCCCCAGCATTTT

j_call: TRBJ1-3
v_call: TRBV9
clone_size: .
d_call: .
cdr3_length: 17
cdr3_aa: CASSGGAAMSSGNTIYF
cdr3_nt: TGTGCCAGCAGCGGAGGGGCAGCGATGAGCTCTGGAAACACCATATATTTT

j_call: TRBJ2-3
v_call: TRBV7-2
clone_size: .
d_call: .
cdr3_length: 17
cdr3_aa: CASSRSVRGPRTDTQYF
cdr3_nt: TGTGCCAGCAGCCGGTCGGTTCGGGGGCCCCGCACAGATACGCAGTATTTT

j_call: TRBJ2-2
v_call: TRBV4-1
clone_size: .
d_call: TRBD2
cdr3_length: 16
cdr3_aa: CASSQAAGGRTGELFF
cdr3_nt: TGCGCCAGCAGCCAGGCCGCGGGGGGAAGGACCGGGGAGCTGTTTTTT

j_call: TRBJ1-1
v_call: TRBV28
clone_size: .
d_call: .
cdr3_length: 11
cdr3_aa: CASNRGAEAFF
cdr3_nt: TGTGCCAGCAATCGGGGGGCTGAAGCTTTCTTT

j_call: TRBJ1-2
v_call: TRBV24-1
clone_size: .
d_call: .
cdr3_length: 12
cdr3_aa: CATSEGSYGYTF
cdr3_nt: TGTGCCACCAGTGAGGGGAGCTATGGCTACACCTTC

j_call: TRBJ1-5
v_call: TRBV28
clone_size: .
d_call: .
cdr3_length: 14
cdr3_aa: CASSPGDSNQPQHF
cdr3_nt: TGTGCCAGCAGTCCAGGGGATAGCAATCAGCCCCAGCATTTT